This T cell receptor beta chain was obtained from a study of Tregs in tolerant kidney transplant recipients. Related graft donors supplied nonmyeloablative bone marrow transplants, and mixed chimerism was transient. Unstimulated regulatory T cells (CD4+CD25+CD127-), CD4+CD25- non-regulatory cells, CD4 and CD8 cells were FACS-sorted from thawed PBMCs. Data came from immunoSEQ multiplex PCR; TCRdb stores just in-frame clones and leaves some out. This sample has around 61,000 clones; more than 70% occur once, and the top ten carry approximately 3.9%. This clone was recorded a few times. Its target is unknown. Points from the study as a whole: Biological reproducibility was not directly addressed in this study.

The CDR3 sequence is 14 residues long. The V end lost 4 bases, the J end lost 2 bases, and 11 bases lay between the germline ends. Germline lookup yields CDR1 SGHRS and CDR2 YFSETQ. The rearrangement uses TRBV5-1 and TRBJ2-3; possibly TRBD2 for D (6 bases). The TCR was taken from a human patient who received a combined kidney and bone marrow transplant. Some T cells may originate from the graft donor. Specimen: CD4+ T cells from blood (PBMCs), collected 6 months after the transplant. The CDR3 spells CASSTDYSTDTQYF. The CDR3 region has the DNA TGCGCCAGCAGCACGGACTACTCCACAGATACGCAGTATTTT.